This TCR beta chain derives from a study of cytomegalovirus exposure and HLA in healthy donors. Whole-study findings and limits: According to a subsequent analysis, TCR clusters from the first cohort were inclined to appear together in the 100 to 150 validation repertoires.

Germline lookup yields CDR1 SGHRS and CDR2 YFSETQ. V lost 4 bases, J lost 4 bases, and 15 bases lay in between. This CDR3 region has 14 residues. TCRdb's copy holds only in-frame clones and misses some; the assay was immunoSEQ multiplex PCR. The profile shows 150,000 or so clones, around 93% of them singletons. For this clone: The antigen remains undetermined.

This sequence joins TRBV5-1 and TRBJ2-7; D possibly corresponds to TRBD2 (6 bases). The clonotype originates from a man aged 18 to 29 in good health and CMV-seropositive. Sequencing was carried out using PBMCs. The CDR3 is CASSVTSLTYEQYF. As DNA, the CDR3 is TGCGCCAGCAGCGTAACTAGCCTTACTTACGAGCAGTACTTC.